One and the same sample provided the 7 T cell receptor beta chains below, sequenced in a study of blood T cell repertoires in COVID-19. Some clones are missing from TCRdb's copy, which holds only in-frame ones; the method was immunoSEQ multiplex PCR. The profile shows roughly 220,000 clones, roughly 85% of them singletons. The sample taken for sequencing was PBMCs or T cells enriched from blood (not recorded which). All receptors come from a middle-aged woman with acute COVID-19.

The CDR3 spells CASSLTLGELGEKLFF. DNA for the CDR3: TGTGCCAGCAGCTTGACTCTCGGGGAGTTAGGTGAAAAACTGTTTTTT. The gene calls are TRBV5-6 and TRBJ1-4; D uncertain. Germline V gene sequence: CDR1 SGHDT, CDR2 YYEEEE. Trimming cost V 1 base and J 7 bases, with 17 bases left between them. The CDR3 sequence is 16 residues long. The full variable domain, rest sourced from reference TRBV5-6 and TRBJ1-4, is DAGVTQSPTHLIKTRGQQVTLRCSPKSGHDTVSWYQQALGQGPQFIFQYYEEEERQRGNFPDRFSGHQFPNYSSELNVNALLLGDSALYLCASSLTLGELGEKLFFGSGTQLSVL.

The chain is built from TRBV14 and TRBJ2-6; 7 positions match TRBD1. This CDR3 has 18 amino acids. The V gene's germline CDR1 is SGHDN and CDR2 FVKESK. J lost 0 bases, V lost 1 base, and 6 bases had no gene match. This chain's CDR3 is CASSQGGTALSGANVLTF. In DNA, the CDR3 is TGTGCCAGCAGCCAAGGGGGGACAGCGCTCTCTGGGGCCAACGTCCTGACTTTC. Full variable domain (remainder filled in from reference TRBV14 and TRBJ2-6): EAGVTQFPSHSVIEKGQTVTLRCDPISGHDNLYWYRRVMGKEIKFLLHFVKESKQDESGMPNNRFLAERTGGTYSTLKVQPAELEDSGVYFCASSQGGTALSGANVLTFGAGSRLTVL.

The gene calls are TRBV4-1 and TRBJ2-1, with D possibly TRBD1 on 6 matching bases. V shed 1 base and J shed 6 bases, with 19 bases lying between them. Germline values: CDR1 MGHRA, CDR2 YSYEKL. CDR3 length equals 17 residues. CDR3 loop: CASSQASQGFDPNEQFF. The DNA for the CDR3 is TGCGCCAGCAGCCAAGCGAGCCAGGGGTTCGATCCCAATGAGCAGTTCTTC.

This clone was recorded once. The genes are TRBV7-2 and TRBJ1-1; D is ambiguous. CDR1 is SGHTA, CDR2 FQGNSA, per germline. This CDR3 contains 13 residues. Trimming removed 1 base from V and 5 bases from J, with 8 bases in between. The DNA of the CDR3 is TGTGCCAGCAGCTTAGGGTCGACTACTGAAGCTTTCTTT. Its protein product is CASSLGSTTEAFF.

The CDR3 reads CASSDPGAGELFF. The CDR3 DNA reads TGTGCCAGCAGTGACCCGGGGGCCGGGGAGCTGTTTTTT. The J gene is TRBJ2-2, the V gene TRBV2; maybe TRBD2 (6 bases). From germline, CDR1 is SNHLY and CDR2 FYNNEI. Trimming pared 3 bases from V and 6 bases from J, leaving 8 bases between. This CDR3 contains 13 residues.

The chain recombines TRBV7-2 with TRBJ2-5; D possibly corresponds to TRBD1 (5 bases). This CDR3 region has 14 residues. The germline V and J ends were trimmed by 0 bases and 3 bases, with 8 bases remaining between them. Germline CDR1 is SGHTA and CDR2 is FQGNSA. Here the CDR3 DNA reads TGTGCCAGCAGCTTAGCGGGGCCAAAAGAGACCCAGTACTTC. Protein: CASSLAGPKETQYF.

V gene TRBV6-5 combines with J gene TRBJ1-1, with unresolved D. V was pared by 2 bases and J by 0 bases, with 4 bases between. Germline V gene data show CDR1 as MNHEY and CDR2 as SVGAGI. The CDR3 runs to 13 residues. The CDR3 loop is CASSYEVNTEAFF. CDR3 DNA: TGTGCCAGCAGTTACGAGGTGAACACTGAAGCTTTCTTT.